This T cell receptor beta chain derives from a study of OX40 agonist ivuxolimab in advanced cancers. Study-level findings and limits: More expanded clones were seen, on average, in CD8+ T cells than in CD4+. Within 6 weeks, CD4+ and CD8+ blood T cells expanded clonally at 0.1 to 3.0 mg/kg.

TCRdb's table, derived via immunoSEQ multiplex PCR, lists solely in-frame clones and lacks some. The sample contains nearly 60,000 clones, roughly 88% of which appear only once. A word on this clone: The antigen is not known.

The CDR3 covers 14 residues. J gave up 6 bases and V 6 bases, and 7 bases lay outside the gene matches. The germline V gene encodes CDR1 ENHRY and CDR2 SYGVKD. V is TRBV10-3 and J is TRBJ1-2; 10 bases fit TRBD1. The sample was CD4+ or CD8+ T cells sorted from blood, taken in a trial of the OX40 agonist ivuxolimab. This clonotype was obtained from an adult with an advanced solid tumor such as melanoma, head and neck, liver or kidney cancer. The CDR3, as DNA: TGTGCCATCAGAAGACAGGGGGCTATGGATGGCTACACCTTC. Its translation: CAIRRQGAMDGYTF.